Shown below are 14 T cell receptor beta chains from a single sample sequenced in a study of Graves' ophthalmopathy and Graves' hyperthyroidism. For repertoire sequencing, the TCR beta CDR3 regions were amplified from RNA transcripts. An opening RT-PCR round employed HTBI primers and preceded a second-round multiplex PCR. TCRdb re-derived calls from the multiplex PCR reads in MiXCR, one entry per CDR3 protein. The table shows a few hundred thousand distinct CDR3 sequences, with about 40% occurring only once. The sequencing input was peripheral blood or thyroid tissue (not recorded which). The receptors were gathered from an adult man with Graves' hyperthyroidism.

This clonotype was seen a handful of times. The J gene is TRBJ2-7, the V gene TRBV28; 9 nucleotides line up with TRBD2. CDR3 length: 14 amino acids. V trimming: 8 bases; J trimming: 2 bases; junction bases outside the gene matches: 7. CDR1 and CDR2 from the germline V gene are MDHEN and SYDVKM. This CDR3 reads CASLGQRGAYEQYF. CDR3 in DNA: TGTGCCAGCCTCGGCCAGCGGGGGGCCTACGAGCAGTACTTC.

Points on this clonotype: This sequence may be a read error, since a much larger clone differs from it by one base. DNA for the CDR3: TGTGCCAGCAGCTGGTCAGAAGACAACTATGGCTACACCTTC. Protein: CASSWSEDNYGYTF. The rearrangement uses TRBV7-9 and TRBJ1-2; D remains unclear. V shed 4 bases and J shed 2 bases, with 11 bases lying between them. From germline, CDR1 is SEHNR and CDR2 FQNEAQ (reference sequence). This CDR3 region has 14 residues.

The V call is TRBV2, the J call TRBJ2-7; a weak D match, TRBD1 (5 bases). This CDR3 contains 14 residues. Germline V gene lookup returns CDR1 SNHLY and CDR2 FYNNEI. V was clipped by 4 bases and J by 4 bases, with 14 bases between them. The DNA for the CDR3 is TGTGCCAGCAGTGGGGGCGAGCCCCCTTACGAGCAGTACTTC. It encodes CASSGGEPPYEQYF.

This clonotype was seen a handful of times. The chain couples TRBV5-1 to TRBJ1-6; D is possibly TRBD1 (6 bases). Trimming removed 4 bases from V and 5 bases from J, with 13 bases in between. Germline CDR1 and CDR2: SGHRS and YFSETQ. This CDR3 spans 15 amino acids. The CDR3 nucleotides are TGCGCCAGCAGCGGCCAGGGGAGTAATAATTCACCCCTCCACTTT. It is translated as CASSGQGSNNSPLHF. The complete variable domain, with remaining parts taken from reference TRBV5-1 and TRBJ1-6, reads KAGVTQTPRYLIKTRGQQVTLSCSPISGHRSVSWYQQTPGQGLQFLFEYFSETQRNKGNFPGRFSGRQFSNSRSEMNVSTLELGDSALYLCASSGQGSNNSPLHFGNGTRLTVT.

This clonotype was seen ten or more times. The rearrangement links TRBV7-8 to TRBJ1-3, with D possibly being TRBD1 (6 bases). CDR1 is SGHVS, CDR2 FQNEAQ, per germline. V shed 7 bases and J shed 0 bases, with 16 bases lying between them. This CDR3 comprises 16 residues. The DNA of the CDR3 is TGTGCCAGCACCCTCCGACAGGCGAGCTCTGGAAACACCATATATTTT. Translated, it gives CASTLRQASSGNTIYF.

The chain employs TRBV30 and TRBJ1-1, with no clear D. V lost 2 bases, J lost 7 bases, and 8 bases lay in between. The CDR3 consists of 11 residues. Germline V lookup: CDR1 GTSNPN, CDR2 SVGIG (reference sequence). CDR3 protein: CAWSRSGEAFF. The CDR3 DNA sequence: TGTGCCTGGAGTCGGAGCGGTGAAGCTTTCTTT.

This clonotype came up many times. The rearrangement links TRBV5-6 to TRBJ1-5; a weak D match, TRBD1 (6 bases). CDR1 is SGHDT, CDR2 YYEEEE, per germline. The ends were cut back, 1 base at V and 1 base at J, with 9 bases in the middle. The CDR3 is 15 amino acids. The CDR3 sequence: CASSLYRVSNQPQHF. The CDR3 bases are TGTGCCAGCAGCTTGTACAGGGTAAGCAATCAGCCCCAGCATTTT.

This clonotype was seen a single time. The genes are TRBV7-2 and TRBJ1-2; D ambiguous. The CDR3 has 14 amino acids. Germline CDR1 is SGHTA and CDR2 is FQGNSA. With 5 bases removed from V and 2 bases from J, the gap between germline ends came to 12 bases. The CDR3 reads CASSRPGANYGYTF. As DNA, the CDR3 is TGTGCCAGCAGCCGGCCGGGAGCGAACTATGGCTACACCTTC.

This rearrangement joins TRBV7-3 to TRBJ2-5, with D possibly matching TRBD1 (7 bases). Trimming took 6 bases from V and 4 from J, leaving 18 bases between them. This CDR3 has 15 residues. Germline V gene sequence: CDR1 SGHTA, CDR2 FQGTGA. For the CDR3, the DNA is TGTGCCAGCAGTTTTTACGTCAGGGGGGCAGAGACCCAGTACTTC. Translation: CASSFYVRGAETQYF.

This chain links TRBV29-1 with TRBJ2-5; D gene uncertain. Trimming cost V 7 bases and J 5 bases, with 14 bases left between them. CDR3 length: 12 amino acids. Germline lookup yields CDR1 SQVTM and CDR2 ANQGSEA. In DNA, the CDR3 is TGCAGCGCTACTTGGGTGGGGGAGACCCAGTACTTC. It yields the protein CSATWVGETQYF. The full variable domain, rest sourced from reference TRBV29-1 and TRBJ2-5, is SAVISQKPSRDICQRGTSLTIQCQVDSQVTMMFWYRQQPGQSLTLIATANQGSEATYESGFVIDKFPISRPNLTFSTLTVSNMSPEDSSIYLCSATWVGETQYFGPGTRLLVL.

The gene calls are TRBV7-8 and TRBJ2-7; D might be TRBD1 or TRBD2, each matching 5 bases. Deletions cut 1 base from V and 5 bases from J, with 15 bases between. Germline V gene data show CDR1 as SGHVS and CDR2 as FQNEAQ. This CDR3 has 15 residues. For the CDR3, the DNA is TGTGCCAGCAGCTTAGGCCCCGGGACCCTTAACGAGCAGTACTTC. Encoded protein: CASSLGPGTLNEQYF.

Only a few counts were recorded for this clonotype. CDR3 loop: CASSELAPGVANEKLFF. DNA for the CDR3: TGTGCCAGCAGTGAACTCGCCCCAGGGGTTGCTAATGAAAAACTGTTTTTT. The rearrangement joins TRBV6-5 to TRBJ1-4; D perhaps matches TRBD1 (6 bases). CDR3 length equals 17 residues. The germline V gene encodes CDR1 MNHEY and CDR2 SVGAGI. V lost 5 bases and J lost 3, with 19 bases in between.

In its sample, this clonotype was seen many times. The chain links TRBV28 to TRBJ1-5, with 8 bases identical to TRBD1. V shed 4 bases, J shed 4 bases, and the junction held 15 bases outside the gene matches. Germline V gene lookup returns CDR1 MDHEN and CDR2 SYDVKM. CDR3 size: 18 residues. CDR3 nucleotides: TGTGCCAGCAGTTACACAGGGCGGGGGAGACAGGGGAATCAGCCCCAGCATTTT. This translates into CASSYTGRGRQGNQPQHF.

This chain joins TRBV7-2 and TRBJ2-2, with TRBD2 matching 9 bases. Germline V lookup: CDR1 SGHTA, CDR2 FQGNSA. This CDR3 has 16 residues. The J segment lost 2 bases and the V segment lost 5 bases, leaving 6 bases of the junction unmatched. CDR3 region: CASSTRLAVNTGELFF. CDR3 nucleotide sequence: TGTGCCAGCAGCACCAGACTAGCGGTAAACACCGGGGAGCTGTTTTTT.